One sample yielded the 16 T cell receptor beta chains listed below, sequenced in a study of glioma-infiltrating T cells after dendritic cell vaccination (TCRdb year 2016). Library preparation used the immunoSEQ multiplex PCR assay. Drawn from immuneACCESS, this table holds only the in-frame rearrangements with V and J called that TCRdb kept. Clones are partly lost; checked studies trace under half to an unresolved V gene and leave the rest unexplained. This sample holds under 130,000 clones; roughly 79% were observed only once. Approximately 12% of the sample rests with the top ten. The sample consisted of blood, taken before dendritic cell vaccination. The receptors shown here come from a human donor with glioblastoma.

Turning to this clone: A read error may account for a junction end that differs from germline. Here the CDR3 DNA reads TGTGCTAGCAGTCCTTCCGACAGGGTCTACGAGCAGTACTTC. This encodes CASSPSDRVYEQYF. The chain joins TRBV7-7 to TRBJ2-7; the match to TRBD1 covers 7 bases. Germline CDR1 and CDR2: SSHAT and FNYEAQ (reference sequence). The CDR3 runs to 14 residues.

CDR3 protein: CASSIPPGQGVPYSNQPQHF. For the CDR3, the DNA is TGTGCCAGTAGTATCCCACCGGGACAGGGGGTTCCCTATAGCAATCAGCCCCAGCATTTT. The chain employs TRBV19 and TRBJ1-5; 11 positions match TRBD1. This CDR3 has 20 amino acids. V lost 3 bases to trimming and J lost 0 bases; unmatched junction nucleotides: 13. From germline, CDR1 is LNHDA and CDR2 SQIVND (reference sequence).

As regards this clone: Relative to the germline gene, one junction end is altered; a read error may explain this. V gene TRBV18 combines with J gene TRBJ2-7; D remains unclear. This CDR3 contains 11 residues. The germline V gene encodes CDR1 KGHSH and CDR2 LQKENI. The DNA of the CDR3 is TGTGCCAGCTCACCCTCCCACGAGCAGTACTTC. This gives the protein CASSPSHEQYF.

V is TRBV19 and J is TRBJ1-2; D is uncertain. The V gene lost 4 bases and the J gene lost 6 bases, with 21 bases spanning the gap. The CDR3 runs to 16 residues. The germline V gene encodes CDR1 LNHDA and CDR2 SQIVND (reference sequence). CDR3 protein: CASSTLLAVGLHGYTF. The CDR3, as DNA: TGTGCCAGTAGTACCCTCCTGGCCGTGGGCCTTCATGGCTACACCTTC.

The gene calls are TRBV11-2 and TRBJ1-1; D is undetermined. The germline V gene has CDR1 SGHAT and CDR2 FQNNGV. Trimming took off 1 base at V and 4 bases at J, with 22 bases between the two ends. The CDR3 is 18 amino acids. For the CDR3, the DNA is TGTGCCAGCAGCTTAGCCAAGGTCATAATCAGTAGCGGCACTGAAGCTTTCTTT. Amino acids: CASSLAKVIISSGTEAFF.

This clone was counted only a few times. The CDR3 coding sequence is TGTGCCAGCAGCCGTATGAACGACAGGGGTGACTATGCTGGCACCTTC. The encoded protein is CASSRMNDRGDYAGTF. The V call is TRBV7-9, the J call TRBJ1-2, with 8 positions matching TRBD1. The length of the CDR3 is 16 residues. In germline, CDR1 is SEHNR, CDR2 FQNEAQ (reference sequence). V lost 5 bases, J lost 13 bases, and 21 bases stayed unmatched.

The V and J genes are TRBV7-2 and TRBJ2-3, with 15 nucleotides matching TRBD2. The CDR3 is 18 residues long. Germline CDR1 is SGHTA and CDR2 is FQGNSA. V was pared by 5 bases and J by 0 bases, with 6 bases of the junction left unmatched. The CDR3 DNA reads TGTGCCAGCAGCCCGCTAGGGACTAGCGGGGGGAGCACAGATACGCAGTATTTT. Amino acid sequence: CASSPLGTSGGSTDTQYF.

V usage is TRBV7-9 and J usage is TRBJ1-1; maybe TRBD1 (6 bases). This CDR3 contains 15 residues. Germline V gene lookup returns CDR1 SEHNR and CDR2 FQNEAQ (reference sequence). Trimming removed 5 bases at V and 7 bases at J, with 20 bases between. In DNA, the CDR3 is TGTGCCAGCAGCCTCACGGGGAGGGGGTTGGATGAAGCTTTCTTT. Encoded protein: CASSLTGRGLDEAFF.

The J gene is TRBJ1-1, the V gene TRBV4-1; D not certain. Looked up from germline, CDR1 is MGHRA and CDR2 is YSYEKL. Trimming removed 0 bases at V and 6 bases at J, with 14 bases between. This CDR3 spans 15 amino acids. Here the CDR3 reads CASSQDHSTKSEAFF. In DNA form, the CDR3 reads TGCGCCAGCAGCCAAGATCACAGTACCAAGTCTGAAGCTTTCTTT.

Remarks on this clone: At the DNA level, this CDR3 is encoded by other sequences in the same sample as well. V is TRBV30 and J is TRBJ1-1; D gene ambiguous. CDR1 is GTSNPN, CDR2 SVGIG, per germline (reference sequence). The V gene lost 4 bases and the J gene lost 3 bases, with 6 bases spanning the gap. This CDR3 comprises 11 residues. CDR3 sequence (DNA): TGTGCCTGGAATCGTGACACTGAAGCTTTCTTT. Amino acids: CAWNRDTEAFF. The full variable domain, its missing parts supplied by reference TRBV30 and TRBJ1-1, is SQTIHQWPATLVQPVGSPLSLECTVEGTSNPNLYWYRQAAGRGLQLLFYSVGIGQISSEVPQNLSASRPQDRQFILSSKKLLLSDSGFYLCAWNRDTEAFFGQGTRLTVV.

The chain combines TRBV6-5 with TRBJ1-6; 7 positions agree with TRBD1. V gave up 8 bases and J gave up 7 bases; unmatched junction bases: 5. Germline CDR1 MNHEY, CDR2 SVGAGI. This CDR3 region has 13 residues. CDR3 in DNA: TGTGCCAGCGTTACAGGGGCGAATTCACCCCTCCACTTT. Amino acid sequence: CASVTGANSPLHF.

The V call is TRBV6-1, the J call TRBJ1-1, with D maybe TRBD1 (5 bases). Per the germline V gene, CDR1 is MNHNS and CDR2 is SASEGT. The CDR3 extends over 12 amino acids. The ends were cut back, 7 bases at V and 3 bases at J, with 9 bases in the middle. In DNA, the CDR3 is TGTGCCAGCACGGCAGGGTACACTGAAGCTTTCTTT. The encoded protein is CASTAGYTEAFF.

The chain combines TRBV30 with TRBJ1-5; 11 bases are shared with TRBD1. Germline-derived CDR1 and CDR2 are GTSNPN and SVGIG (reference sequence). The J segment lost 0 bases and the V segment lost 1 base, leaving 11 bases of the junction unmatched. CDR3 length: 19 residues. CDR3 sequence: CAWSAGAGQGGYSNQPQHF. For the CDR3, the DNA is TGTGCCTGGAGTGCCGGTGCGGGACAGGGGGGTTATAGCAATCAGCCCCAGCATTTT.

The chain couples TRBV11-2 to TRBJ2-2; 8 nucleotides match TRBD1. This CDR3 is 18 amino acids long. Germline trimming cut 5 bases from V and 6 bases from J; bases unmatched to any gene: 17. Looked up from germline, CDR1 is SGHAT and CDR2 is FQNNGV. The chain's CDR3 is CASSPGRRTGFFSGELFF. CDR3 DNA sequence: TGTGCCAGCAGCCCCGGAAGGAGGACAGGGTTTTTCTCCGGGGAGCTGTTTTTT. The full variable domain, with the rest looked up from reference TRBV11-2 and TRBJ2-2, is EAGVAQSPRYKIIEKRQSVAFWCNPISGHATLYWYQQILGQGPKLLIQFQNNGVVDDSQLPKDRFSAERLKGVDSTLKIQPAKLEDSAVYLCASSPGRRTGFFSGELFFGEGSRLTVL.

The chain links TRBV19 to TRBJ1-6; 8 nucleotides align to TRBD1. The V and J ends lost 6 bases and 9 bases, in that order; junction bases with no gene match: 7. This CDR3 has 14 amino acids. Germline CDR1 is LNHDA and CDR2 is SQIVND (reference sequence). In nucleotides, the CDR3 is TGTGCCAGTAGGACTCAGGGGGCTCTTTCACCCCTCCACTTT. Amino acid sequence: CASRTQGALSPLHF.

V and J are TRBV7-2 and TRBJ2-1; 7 bases line up with TRBD1. This CDR3 has 16 residues. Trimming removed 6 bases from V and 4 bases from J; junction bases left unmatched: 12. Germline assignment: CDR1 SGHTA and CDR2 FQGNSA. The CDR3 is CASRNNRGLGYNEQFF. CDR3 DNA: TGTGCCAGCAGAAACAACAGGGGCCTAGGTTACAATGAGCAGTTCTTC.